Below, 27 T cell receptor beta chains from the same sample are listed, as sequenced in a study of T cells in Graves' hyperthyroidism and ophthalmopathy. The TCR beta CDR3 regions underwent amplification using RNA transcripts as the source. The primer set for the first-round RT-PCR of the TCR CDR3 was HTBI. TCRdb independently ran MiXCR on the multiplex PCR reads; one entry per CDR3 protein. The table lists some 690,000 distinct CDR3 sequences, around 15% of them singletons. Sequenced sample: blood. The origin of the receptors is a man in his fifties with Graves' hyperthyroidism.

This clonotype was picked up a small number of times. The chain is built from TRBV19 and TRBJ2-3; no reliable D call. V lost 5 bases to trimming and J lost 7 bases, with 16 bases between them. The CDR3 is 14 amino acids. Germline V gives CDR1 LNHDA, CDR2 SQIVND (reference sequence). The CDR3 region has the DNA TGTGCCAGTAGTTTGATAGCTGGCCTTTATACGCAGTATTTT. It encodes CASSLIAGLYTQYF.

The V call is TRBV2, the J call TRBJ2-2; D gene unclear. The germline V gene has CDR1 SNHLY and CDR2 FYNNEI. V lost 5 bases and J lost 4, with 8 bases in between. The CDR3 consists of 13 residues. The CDR3 sequence is CASSMTPTGELFF. CDR3 nucleotide sequence: TGTGCCAGCAGTATGACACCCACCGGGGAGCTGTTTTTT.

This clonotype was detected a few times. The chain combines TRBV7-8 with TRBJ1-1; perhaps TRBD1 as D (5 bases). CDR3 length equals 12 residues. The V gene's germline CDR1 is SGHVS and CDR2 FQNEAQ. Trimming stripped 3 bases from V and 11 bases from J, with 13 bases between. CDR3 protein: CASSFGTDSAFF. CDR3 DNA: TGTGCCAGCAGCTTCGGGACCGACTCGGCTTTCTTT.

Notes on this clonotype: The junction does not match germline at one end; this may be a read error. The gene calls are TRBV11-2 and TRBJ1-5; D not resolved. The CDR3 totals 13 residues. Germline V CDR1 and CDR2: SGHAT, FQNNGV. The CDR3 is CVSSIYSNQPQHF. Here the CDR3 DNA reads TGTGTCAGCAGCATATACAGCAATCAGCCCCAGCATTTT.

This clonotype was counted at least ten times. This chain uses TRBV10-3 with TRBJ2-5, with 8 nucleotides matching TRBD1. The CDR3 extends over 20 amino acids. In germline, CDR1 is ENHRY, CDR2 SYGVKD. V dropped 4 bases and J dropped 0; count of bases not matched to a gene: 19. The CDR3 reads CAISAYIGTGPQGYQETQYF. The CDR3 DNA follows: TGTGCCATCAGTGCTTATATCGGGACAGGCCCCCAAGGGTACCAAGAGACCCAGTACTTC.

This rearrangement joins TRBV28 to TRBJ2-7; D is unresolved. Germline assignment: CDR1 MDHEN and CDR2 SYDVKM. CDR3 length equals 12 residues. V was pared by 4 bases and J by 2 bases, with 6 bases between. The CDR3 bases are TGTGCCAGCAGTTACGGGCCCTACGAGCAGTACTTC. This gives the protein CASSYGPYEQYF.

The chain combines TRBV27 with TRBJ2-5, with D tentatively TRBD1 (7 bases). The CDR3 is 17 amino acids. Deletions cut 1 base from V and 3 bases from J, with 18 bases between. CDR1 and CDR2 (germline): MNHEY, SMNVEV (reference sequence). As DNA, the CDR3 is TGTGCCAGCAGTTTATTCCCCGCAGGGGGGTTGGAAGAGACCCAGTACTTC. This sequence encodes CASSLFPAGGLEETQYF.

Concerning this clonotype itself: It may be a read error: a sequence one base away is much more abundant. Because it lacks the conserved phenylalanine or tryptophan at the end, this CDR3 is likely a read error. Here the CDR3 DNA reads TGTGCCAGCCGGACTGTAGGGGGAACCTACAATGAGCAGTTCCTC. Residues: CASRTVGGTYNEQFL. The chain recombines TRBV6-1 with TRBJ2-1; TRBD1 is a possible D gene (6 bases). Germline lookup yields CDR1 MNHNS and CDR2 SASEGT. The CDR3 loop spans 15 amino acids. The V and J ends lost 8 bases and 2 bases respectively, with 16 bases between them.

This clonotype was recorded many times. The rearrangement uses TRBV7-9 and TRBJ2-2, with TRBD2 identical over 10 bases. CDR1 SEHNR and CDR2 FQNEAQ come from the germline V gene (reference sequence). The CDR3 spans 17 residues. The V and J ends lost 4 bases and 0 bases, in that order; junction bases with no gene match: 5. CDR3 nucleotide sequence: TGTGCCAGCAGCTACGGAGCGGGAGGGTCGAACACCGGGGAGCTGTTTTTT. This sequence encodes CASSYGAGGSNTGELFF.

V is TRBV3-1 and J is TRBJ1-2, with a tentative D call TRBD1 (5 bases). Germline V gene data show CDR1 as LGHDT and CDR2 as YNNKEL (reference sequence). This CDR3 spans 15 amino acids. Trimming cost V 0 bases and J 8 bases, with 16 bases left between them. As DNA, the CDR3 is TGTGCCAGCAGCCAAGATCAACGGGACCCGGGCGGCTACACCTTC. The encoded protein is CASSQDQRDPGGYTF.

The chain employs TRBV6-5 and TRBJ2-1; 13 bases map to TRBD2. J lost 8 bases, V lost 1 base, and 2 bases had no gene match. CDR1 and CDR2 from the germline V gene are MNHEY and SVGAGI. This CDR3 is 15 amino acids long. CDR3 amino acids: CASSYLTSGRYEQFF. Here the CDR3 DNA reads TGTGCCAGCAGTTACTTGACTAGCGGGAGGTATGAGCAGTTCTTC.

This clonotype has at least ten counts. This chain uses TRBV24-1 with TRBJ1-4, with D perhaps TRBD1 (6 bases). V lost 4 bases to trimming and J lost 5 bases, with 19 bases between them. CDR1 KGHDR and CDR2 SFDVKD come from the germline V gene. This CDR3 is 17 amino acids long. CDR3 protein: CATSEGDTMTPNEKLFF. CDR3 in DNA: TGTGCCACCAGTGAAGGGGACACAATGACCCCAAATGAAAAACTGTTTTTT.

This clonotype was seen only once. The junction and the germline gene differ at one end; a read error may be behind it. V and J are TRBV11-2 and TRBJ2-2, with 12 positions matching TRBD2. The CDR3 contains 16 residues. In germline, CDR1 is SGHAT, CDR2 FQNNGV. CDR3 sequence reads: CASSRLAGASTGELSF. CDR3 coding DNA: TGTGCCAGCAGCCGACTAGCGGGGGCCTCCACCGGGGAGCTGTCTTTT.

J is TRBJ2-5 and V is TRBV3-1, with 12 bases that match TRBD2. CDR3 size: 17 residues. Trimming at V came to 1 base and at J to 5 bases, leaving 8 bases not matched to a gene. CDR1 and CDR2 from the germline V gene are LGHDT and YNNKEL (reference sequence). The CDR3 sequence: CASSQGAASGRGETQYF. CDR3 in DNA: TGTGCCAGCAGCCAAGGCGCGGCTAGCGGGAGGGGGGAGACCCAGTACTTC.

This clonotype occurred many times. The rearrangement uses TRBV28 and TRBJ1-6; D unclear. Per germline, CDR1 MDHEN and CDR2 SYDVKM. The ends were cut back, 1 base at V and 0 bases at J, with 4 bases in the middle. The CDR3 runs to 15 residues. CDR3 coding DNA: TGTGCCAGCAGTTTATTCAGCTCCTATAATTCACCCCTCCACTTT. Its protein is CASSLFSSYNSPLHF.

The V and J genes are TRBV7-2 and TRBJ2-4, with unresolved D. V gave up 7 bases and J gave up 9 bases, with 10 bases separating them. The germline gives CDR1 SGHTA, CDR2 FQGNSA. The CDR3 has 11 amino acids. In nucleotides, the CDR3 is TGTGCCAGCACCCGGTATTCCATTCAGTACTTC. As protein: CASTRYSIQYF.

This clonotype was recorded at least ten times. V usage is TRBV9 and J usage is TRBJ2-7, with 8 bases aligning to TRBD2. Germline CDR1 is SGDLS and CDR2 is YYNGEE. There are 14 residues in the CDR3. The V segment lost 2 bases and the J segment 3 bases; nucleotides outside the gene matches: 4. The CDR3 loop is CASSVAGGIYEQYF. For the CDR3, the DNA is TGTGCCAGCAGCGTCGCGGGAGGTATCTACGAGCAGTACTTC.

The genes are TRBV12-3 or TRBV12-4 and TRBJ2-1; the match to TRBD2 covers 8 bases. The V segment lost 5 bases and the J segment 8 bases; nucleotides outside the gene matches: 11. This CDR3 region has 15 residues. The CDR3, as DNA: TGTGCCAGCAGTCCCTTTGCGGGAGGAAACGATGAGCAGTTCTTC. Protein product: CASSPFAGGNDEQFF.

The V and J genes are TRBV10-3 and TRBJ2-1; weak D call: TRBD1 (5 bases). Trimming pared 8 bases from V and 6 bases from J, leaving 5 bases between. Germline CDR1 ENHRY, CDR2 SYGVKD. The CDR3 is 10 residues long. CDR3 sequence: CAIGANEQFF. The DNA for the CDR3 is TGTGCCATCGGGGCCAATGAGCAGTTCTTC.

This clonotype was counted at least ten times. This chain joins TRBV2 and TRBJ2-1, with D hard to call. There are 15 residues in the CDR3. V was clipped by 1 base and J by 4 bases, with 11 bases between them. Germline values: CDR1 SNHLY, CDR2 FYNNEI. The CDR3 sequence: CASSEGVAAYNEQFF. CDR3 coding DNA: TGTGCCAGCAGTGAAGGAGTCGCGGCTTACAATGAGCAGTTCTTC.

This clonotype was observed a handful of times. V and J are TRBV19 and TRBJ2-7; D is possibly TRBD2 (6 bases). The germline V gene encodes CDR1 LNHDA and CDR2 SQIVND (reference sequence). With 3 bases removed from V and 6 bases from J, the gap between germline ends came to 18 bases. The CDR3 loop spans 15 amino acids. The CDR3 loop reads CASSIGGVQSGEQYF. In DNA form, the CDR3 reads TGTGCCAGTAGTATCGGAGGGGTCCAATCGGGCGAGCAGTACTTC.

This clonotype has ten or more counts. The V and J genes are TRBV20-1 and TRBJ1-1; 7 bases line up with TRBD1. Germline V gives CDR1 DFQATT, CDR2 SNEGSKA (reference sequence). This CDR3 has 15 amino acids. The junction had 5 bases not matched to a gene; V was cut back by 1 base and J by 0 bases. The CDR3 region is CSARAYDRVNTEAFF. Here the CDR3 DNA reads TGCAGTGCTAGAGCTTATGACAGGGTGAACACTGAAGCTTTCTTT.

At least ten counts were recorded for this clonotype. The chain uses TRBV24-1 and TRBJ2-1; 11 nucleotides agree with TRBD2. This CDR3 comprises 14 residues. Germline CDR1 and CDR2: KGHDR and SFDVKD. After removal of 9 bases from V and 9 bases from J, the junction contained 9 bases not matched to a gene. CDR3 bases: TGTGCCACCTCTTTAGCGGGAGGGCCGGTTGAGCAGTTCTTC. It specifies CATSLAGGPVEQFF.

This clonotype was observed once. With a much larger clone just one base away, this may be a read error. The chain links TRBV3-1 to TRBJ1-5; D call uncertain. Germline V gene sequence: CDR1 LGHDT, CDR2 YNNKEL (reference sequence). Trimming cost V 1 base and J 6 bases, with 7 bases left between them. The CDR3 length is 13 residues. CDR3 sequence: CASSQGVIQPQHF. DNA for the CDR3: TGTGCCAGCAGCCAAGGCGTGATTCAGCCCCAGCATTTT.

CDR3 protein: CSAPRGGHNQPQHF. CDR3 DNA: TGCAGTGCTCCCAGGGGCGGGCACAATCAGCCCCAGCATTTT. The gene calls are TRBV20-1 and TRBJ1-5, with a possible D match to TRBD1 (6 bases). V shed 5 bases and J shed 3 bases, with 14 bases lying between them. CDR1 and CDR2 from the germline V gene are DFQATT and SNEGSKA (reference sequence). This CDR3 is built from 14 residues.

This clonotype was found a few times. The chain carries TRBV30 and TRBJ1-1; D may be TRBD1 (5 bases). Germline CDR1 is GTSNPN and CDR2 is SVGIG (reference sequence). This CDR3 spans 14 amino acids. Trimming cost V 3 bases and J 2 bases, with 13 bases left between them. The CDR3 reads CAWSKQATNTEAFF. Written as DNA, the CDR3 is TGTGCCTGGAGCAAACAGGCGACAAACACTGAAGCTTTCTTT.

This clonotype was recorded at least ten times. The chain couples TRBV28 to TRBJ1-2, with TRBD1 matching 7 bases. Trimming cost V 7 bases and J 8 bases; bases outside gene matches: 10. Germline V gene sequence: CDR1 MDHEN, CDR2 SYDVKM. This CDR3 comprises 13 residues. The CDR3 sequence: CASISTGSGGYTF. The CDR3 nucleotides read TGTGCCAGCATCTCGACAGGGTCTGGCGGCTACACCTTC.